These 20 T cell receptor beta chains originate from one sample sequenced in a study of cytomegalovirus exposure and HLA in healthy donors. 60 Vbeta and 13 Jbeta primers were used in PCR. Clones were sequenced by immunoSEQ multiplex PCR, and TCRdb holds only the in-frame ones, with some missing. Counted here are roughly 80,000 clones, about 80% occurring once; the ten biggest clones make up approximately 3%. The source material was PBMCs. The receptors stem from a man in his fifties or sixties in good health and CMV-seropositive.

DNA for the CDR3: TGTGCTAGTGGTTTGGTAGTAGGTAGCGGGGCCTCCTACGAGCAGTACTTC. Its protein is CASGLVVGSGASYEQYF. V usage is TRBV12-5 and J usage is TRBJ2-7; TRBD2 agrees at 8 bases. From germline, CDR1 is LGHNT and CDR2 FRNRAP. The V gene end was trimmed by 0 bases and the J gene end by 0 bases; junction bases not matched to a gene: 7. The CDR3 totals 17 residues.

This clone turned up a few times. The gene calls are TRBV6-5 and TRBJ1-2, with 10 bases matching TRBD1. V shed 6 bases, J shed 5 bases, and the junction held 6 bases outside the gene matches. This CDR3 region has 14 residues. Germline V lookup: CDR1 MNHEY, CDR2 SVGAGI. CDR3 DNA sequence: TGTGCCAGCAGACCGACAGGGGGCAGTTATGGCTACACCTTC. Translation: CASRPTGGSYGYTF.

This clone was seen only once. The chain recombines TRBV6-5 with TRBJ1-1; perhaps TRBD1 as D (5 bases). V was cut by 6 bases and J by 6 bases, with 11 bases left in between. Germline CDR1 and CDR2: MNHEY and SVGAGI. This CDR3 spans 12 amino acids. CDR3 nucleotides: TGTGCCAGCAGCCGCGGGGGGGCTGAAGCTTTCTTT. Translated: CASSRGGAEAFF.

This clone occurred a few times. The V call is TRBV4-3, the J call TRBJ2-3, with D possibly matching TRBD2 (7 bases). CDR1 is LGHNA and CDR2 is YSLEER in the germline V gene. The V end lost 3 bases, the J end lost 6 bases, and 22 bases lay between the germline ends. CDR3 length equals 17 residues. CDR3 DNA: TGCGCCAGCAGCCAGGGGGCCCAACTAGCGAGAGCGGATACGCAGTATTTT. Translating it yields CASSQGAQLARADTQYF.

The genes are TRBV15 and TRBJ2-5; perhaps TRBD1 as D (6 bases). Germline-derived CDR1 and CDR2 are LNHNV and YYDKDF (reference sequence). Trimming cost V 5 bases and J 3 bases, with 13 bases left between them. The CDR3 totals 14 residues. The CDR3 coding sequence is TGTGCCACCAGCGAAACCTGGGACAAAGAGACCCAGTACTTC. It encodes CATSETWDKETQYF.

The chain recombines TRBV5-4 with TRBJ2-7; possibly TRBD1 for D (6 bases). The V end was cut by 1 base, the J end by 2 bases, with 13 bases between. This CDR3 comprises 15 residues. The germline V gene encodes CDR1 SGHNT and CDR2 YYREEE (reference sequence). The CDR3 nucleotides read TGTGCCAGCAGCTTGACCCCGACAGGCGCCTACGAGCAGTACTTC. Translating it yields CASSLTPTGAYEQYF.

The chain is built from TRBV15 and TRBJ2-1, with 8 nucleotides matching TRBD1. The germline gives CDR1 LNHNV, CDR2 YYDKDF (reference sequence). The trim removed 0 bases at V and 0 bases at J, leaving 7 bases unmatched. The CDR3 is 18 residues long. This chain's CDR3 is CATSREGTGPSSYNEQFF. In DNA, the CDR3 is TGTGCCACCAGCAGAGAAGGGACAGGTCCTAGCTCCTACAATGAGCAGTTCTTC.

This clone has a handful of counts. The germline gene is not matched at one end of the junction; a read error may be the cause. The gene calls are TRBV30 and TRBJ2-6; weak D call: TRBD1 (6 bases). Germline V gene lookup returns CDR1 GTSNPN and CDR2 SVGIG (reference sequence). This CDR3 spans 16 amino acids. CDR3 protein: CAWSATGYSGANGLTF. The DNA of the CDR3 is TGTGCCTGGAGTGCCACAGGGTACTCTGGGGCCAACGGCCTGACTTTC.

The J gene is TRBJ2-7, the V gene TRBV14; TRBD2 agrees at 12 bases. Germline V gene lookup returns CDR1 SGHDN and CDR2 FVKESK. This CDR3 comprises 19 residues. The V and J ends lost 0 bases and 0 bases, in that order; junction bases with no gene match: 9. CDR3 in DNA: TGTGCCAGCAGCCAAGACACTAGCGGGAGGACCCTCGACTCCTACGAGCAGTACTTC. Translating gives CASSQDTSGRTLDSYEQYF.

The CDR3 bases are TGTGCCAGCAGTTCCTCGACTCCGGGGAGCAACGAGCAGTACTTC. Its translation is CASSSSTPGSNEQYF. The V gene is TRBV6-5, the J gene TRBJ2-7; D possibly corresponds to TRBD2 (5 bases). This CDR3 comprises 15 residues. Germline-derived CDR1 and CDR2 are MNHEY and SVGAGI. Trimming removed 4 bases at V and 5 bases at J, with 18 bases between.

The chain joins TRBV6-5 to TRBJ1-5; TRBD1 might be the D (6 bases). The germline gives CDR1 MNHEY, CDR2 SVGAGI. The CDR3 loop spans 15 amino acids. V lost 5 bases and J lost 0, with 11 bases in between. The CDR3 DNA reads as TGTGCCAGCAGTGTGACAGGTCATAGCAATCAGCCCCAGCATTTT. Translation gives CASSVTGHSNQPQHF.

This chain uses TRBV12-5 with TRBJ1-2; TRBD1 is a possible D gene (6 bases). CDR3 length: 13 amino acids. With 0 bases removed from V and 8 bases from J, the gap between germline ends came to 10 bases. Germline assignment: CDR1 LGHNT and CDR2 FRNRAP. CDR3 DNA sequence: TGTGCTAGTGGTTTGGTGCCCAGGGGCGGCTACACCTTC. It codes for CASGLVPRGGYTF.

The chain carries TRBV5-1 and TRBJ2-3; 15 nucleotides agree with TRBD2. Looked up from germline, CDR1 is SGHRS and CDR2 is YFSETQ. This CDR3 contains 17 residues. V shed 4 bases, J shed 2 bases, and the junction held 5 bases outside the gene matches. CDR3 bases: TGCGCCAGCAGCACGGGACTAGCGGGAGGTCCCACAGATACGCAGTATTTT. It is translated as CASSTGLAGGPTDTQYF.

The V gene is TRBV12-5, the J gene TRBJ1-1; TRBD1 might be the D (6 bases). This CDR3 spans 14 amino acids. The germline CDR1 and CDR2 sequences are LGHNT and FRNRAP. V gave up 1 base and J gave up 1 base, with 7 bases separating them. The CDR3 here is CASGLEQGNTEAFF. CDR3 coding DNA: TGTGCTAGTGGTTTGGAACAGGGGAACACTGAAGCTTTCTTT. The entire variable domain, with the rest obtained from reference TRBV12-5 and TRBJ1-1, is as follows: DARVTQTPRHKVTEMGQEVTMRCQPILGHNTVFWYRQTMMQGLELLAYFRNRAPLDDSGMPKDRFSAEMPDATLATLKIQPSEPRDSAVYFCASGLEQGNTEAFFGQGTRLTVV.

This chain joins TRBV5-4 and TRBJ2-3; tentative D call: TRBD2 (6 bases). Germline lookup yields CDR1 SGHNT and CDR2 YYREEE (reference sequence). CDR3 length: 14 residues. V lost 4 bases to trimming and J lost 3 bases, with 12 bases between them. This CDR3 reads CASSLRDFTDTQYF. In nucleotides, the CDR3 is TGTGCCAGCAGCCTCCGGGACTTTACAGATACGCAGTATTTT.

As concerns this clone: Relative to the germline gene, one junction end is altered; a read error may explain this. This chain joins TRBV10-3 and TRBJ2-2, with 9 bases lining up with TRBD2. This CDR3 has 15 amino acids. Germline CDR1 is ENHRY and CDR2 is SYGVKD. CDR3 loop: CATSVTSGNTGELFF. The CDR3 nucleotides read TGTGCCACCAGTGTGACTAGCGGGAACACCGGGGAGCTGTTTTTT.

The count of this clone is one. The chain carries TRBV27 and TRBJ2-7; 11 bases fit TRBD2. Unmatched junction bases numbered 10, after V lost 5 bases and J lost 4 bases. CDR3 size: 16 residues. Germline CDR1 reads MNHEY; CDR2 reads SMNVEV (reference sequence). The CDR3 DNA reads TGTGCCAGCAGTCAGGGGGGACTAGCGGAGACATACGAGCAGTACTTC. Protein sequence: CASSQGGLAETYEQYF.

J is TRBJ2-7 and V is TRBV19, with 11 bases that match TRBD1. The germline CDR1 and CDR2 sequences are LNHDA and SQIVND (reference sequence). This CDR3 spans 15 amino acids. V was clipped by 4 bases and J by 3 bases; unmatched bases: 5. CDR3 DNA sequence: TGTGCCAGTAGTACCGGGACAGGGGGTTACTACGAGCAGTACTTC. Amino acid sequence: CASSTGTGGYYEQYF.

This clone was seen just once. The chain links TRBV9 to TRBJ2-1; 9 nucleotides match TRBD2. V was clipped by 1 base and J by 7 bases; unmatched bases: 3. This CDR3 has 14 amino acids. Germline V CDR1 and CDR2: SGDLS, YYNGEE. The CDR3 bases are TGTGCCAGCAGCGTACGAGCGGGAGGTAATGAGCAGTTCTTC. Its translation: CASSVRAGGNEQFF.

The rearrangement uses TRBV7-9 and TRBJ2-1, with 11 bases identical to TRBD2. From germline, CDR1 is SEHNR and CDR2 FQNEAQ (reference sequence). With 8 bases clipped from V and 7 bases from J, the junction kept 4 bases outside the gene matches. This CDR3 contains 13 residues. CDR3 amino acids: CASVASGRNEQFF. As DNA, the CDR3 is TGTGCCAGCGTGGCTAGCGGGAGGAATGAGCAGTTCTTC.